A single sample gave rise to the 20 T cell receptor beta chains below, sequenced in a study of shared clonotypes between healthy human individuals. Measured with immunoSEQ multiplex PCR; TCRdb has only the in-frame clones, and not every one. The sample consists of 750,000 to 1,000,000 clones, 85% to 95% of them appearing once. Terminally differentiated effector memory CD45RA+ cells were left out of the naive CD8 fraction, which was CD45RO-negative and positively selected for CCR7. Sample: naive CD8+ T cells sorted from blood. All receptors derive from a man aged 25-45 years in good health.

The chain is built from TRBV6-1 and TRBJ2-7; no reliable D call. CDR1 and CDR2 (germline): MNHNS, SASEGT. The CDR3 extends over 20 amino acids. Trimming took 0 bases from V and 4 from J, leaving 28 bases between them. CDR3 in amino acids: CASSEASDAPVTAFIYEQYF. CDR3 sequence (DNA): TGTGCCAGCAGTGAAGCGTCAGATGCCCCGGTGACTGCATTTATTTACGAGCAGTACTTC.

The V gene is TRBV7-9, the J gene TRBJ1-4; possibly TRBD1 for D (5 bases). The length of the CDR3 is 16 residues. CDR1 and CDR2 from the germline V gene are SEHNR and FQNEAQ (reference sequence). The V end lost 5 bases, the J end lost 5 bases, and 18 bases lay between the germline ends. The CDR3 region is CASSLQTGRRNEKLFF. The CDR3 DNA reads as TGTGCCAGCAGCCTCCAAACGGGACGGCGAAATGAAAAACTGTTTTTT.

V usage is TRBV6-5 and J usage is TRBJ2-3, with TRBD2 as a possible D gene (6 bases). Between the trimmed V and J ends, which lost 10 bases and 0 bases, there was a span of 11 bases. Germline loops: CDR1 MNHEY, CDR2 SVGAGI. The CDR3 has 13 residues. This chain's CDR3 is CATGLTSTDTQYF. CDR3 sequence (DNA): TGTGCCACGGGACTTACTAGCACAGATACGCAGTATTTT.

The chain joins TRBV2 to TRBJ2-7, with 9 bases matching TRBD1. J gave up 4 bases and V 7 bases, and 8 bases lay outside the gene matches. This CDR3 spans 14 amino acids. CDR1 and CDR2 from the germline V gene are SNHLY and FYNNEI. CDR3 loop: CASNLGQGQYEQYF. The CDR3 nucleotides are TGTGCCAGCAACTTAGGACAGGGGCAATACGAGCAGTACTTC.

The chain carries TRBV5-5 and TRBJ2-1; 14 bases are shared with TRBD2. V lost 0 bases to trimming and J lost 8 bases; unmatched junction nucleotides: 10. CDR1 is SGHKS, CDR2 YYEKEE, per germline (reference sequence). The CDR3 is made up of 18 amino acids. This CDR3 reads CASSLGLAGGLQGDEQFF. CDR3 DNA sequence: TGTGCCAGCAGCTTGGGACTAGCGGGAGGGCTTCAGGGCGATGAGCAGTTCTTC.

V usage is TRBV7-9 and J usage is TRBJ2-5, with 10 bases lining up with TRBD2. Germline trimming cut 5 bases from V and 7 bases from J; bases unmatched to any gene: 10. The CDR3 has 15 residues. From germline, CDR1 is SEHNR and CDR2 FQNEAQ (reference sequence). The CDR3 loop reads CASSPAEREGRTQYF. CDR3 DNA sequence: TGTGCCAGCAGCCCGGCCGAGCGGGAGGGCCGGACCCAGTACTTC.

For the CDR3, the DNA is TGTGCCAGCAGCTTTGGTGGACTAGCGGAAAACGAGCAGTACTTC. Protein sequence: CASSFGGLAENEQYF. The V call is TRBV5-4, the J call TRBJ2-7; 10 bases are a match to TRBD2. V was pared by 2 bases and J by 5 bases, with 7 bases of the junction left unmatched. The CDR3 sequence is 15 residues long. Per the germline V gene, CDR1 is SGHNT and CDR2 is YYREEE (reference sequence).

The V and J genes are TRBV27 and TRBJ2-3; D perhaps matches TRBD2 (6 bases). This CDR3 contains 13 residues. V was cut by 4 bases and J by 7 bases, with 12 bases left in between. CDR1 MNHEY and CDR2 SMNVEV come from the germline V gene (reference sequence). DNA of the CDR3: TGTGCCAGCAGTTCACTCGGGGGTTATACGCAGTATTTT. Amino acids: CASSSLGGYTQYF.

The chain couples TRBV5-5 to TRBJ1-2, with a tentative D call TRBD1 (5 bases). The germline V gene encodes CDR1 SGHKS and CDR2 YYEKEE (reference sequence). V was shortened by 4 bases and J by 0 bases, with 19 bases between the two germline ends. The CDR3 sequence is 17 residues long. The CDR3 here is CASSQRQPSNANYGYTF. CDR3 coding DNA: TGTGCCAGCAGCCAGCGACAGCCCTCTAATGCTAACTATGGCTACACCTTC. Full variable domain (rest looked up from reference TRBV5-5 and TRBJ1-2): DAGVTQSPTHLIKTRGQQVTLRCSPISGHKSVSWYQQVLGQGPQFIFQYYEKEERGRGNFPDRFSARQFPNYSSELNVNALLLGDSALYLCASSQRQPSNANYGYTFGSGTRLTVV.

V and J are TRBV7-3 and TRBJ2-2; no reliable D call. V was cut by 5 bases and J by 2 bases, with 21 bases left in between. The CDR3 has 18 amino acids. The V gene's germline CDR1 is SGHTA and CDR2 FQGTGA. CDR3 sequence: CASSPAKKGYTNTGELFF. The CDR3 DNA is TGTGCCAGCAGCCCGGCCAAAAAGGGATATACTAACACCGGGGAGCTGTTTTTT.

This chain connects TRBV7-9 to TRBJ2-7; the match to TRBD2 covers 12 bases. The CDR3 has 15 amino acids. Germline assignment: CDR1 SEHNR and CDR2 FQNEAQ (reference sequence). Trimming removed 5 bases from V and 2 bases from J; junction bases left unmatched: 4. The CDR3 loop is CASSHGTSGPYEQYF. CDR3 nucleotide sequence: TGTGCCAGCAGCCACGGGACTAGCGGGCCCTACGAGCAGTACTTC.

The gene calls are TRBV27 and TRBJ2-4, with D uncertain. This CDR3 region has 17 residues. The germline CDR1 and CDR2 sequences are MNHEY and SMNVEV (reference sequence). Trimming shortened V by 4 bases and J by 1 base, and 17 bases separated the two germline ends. CDR3 region: CASSSNPSGRAKNIQYF. The CDR3 bases are TGTGCCAGCAGTTCCAACCCTTCAGGACGCGCCAAAAACATTCAGTACTTC.

The V gene is TRBV27, the J gene TRBJ2-5; weak D call: TRBD2 (6 bases). The CDR3 runs 16 residues. V was shortened by 5 bases and J by 0 bases, with 16 bases between the two germline ends. CDR1 and CDR2 from the germline V gene are MNHEY and SMNVEV (reference sequence). The CDR3 sequence is CASSPRLVSDQETQYF. In DNA, the CDR3 is TGTGCCAGCAGTCCACGACTAGTCTCCGACCAAGAGACCCAGTACTTC.

A single count supports this clone. The chain employs TRBV5-5 and TRBJ2-2; 8 bases fit TRBD1. J gave up 0 bases and V 7 bases, and 14 bases lay outside the gene matches. CDR1 is SGHKS and CDR2 is YYEKEE in the germline V gene (reference sequence). CDR3 size: 18 residues. CDR3 nucleotides: TGTGCCAGCCGGGGGTTTCCAGGACAGGGATCGAACACCGGGGAGCTGTTTTTT. This translates into CASRGFPGQGSNTGELFF.

This clone was counted a single time. The chain couples TRBV7-9 to TRBJ2-1; D gene unclear. This CDR3 region has 13 residues. With 0 bases removed from V and 8 bases from J, the gap between germline ends came to 8 bases. Germline V lookup: CDR1 SEHNR, CDR2 FQNEAQ (reference sequence). CDR3 DNA: TGTGCCAGCAGCTTAGCGTCTTGGGATGAGCAGTTCTTC. It translates to CASSLASWDEQFF.

Turning to this clone: One end of the junction varies from germline; a read error may be responsible. Other nucleotide sequences from this sample produce the same CDR3. For the CDR3, the DNA is TGTGCCAGCAGCCAAGATTGGGGTACCGGAGAGCTGTTTTTT. The encoded protein is CASSQDWGTGELFF. V and J are TRBV4-2 and TRBJ2-2; no definite D call. This CDR3 is 14 amino acids long. The germline gives CDR1 LGHNA, CDR2 YNFKEQ.

As concerns this clone: Other DNA sequences in this sample translate to the same CDR3. The gene calls are TRBV2 and TRBJ1-2; D remains ambiguous. The V gene lost 8 bases and the J gene lost 6 bases, with 7 bases spanning the gap. CDR1 is SNHLY, CDR2 FYNNEI, per germline. The CDR3 spans 10 residues. This CDR3 reads CASRGHGYTF. The CDR3 nucleotides are TGTGCCAGCCGTGGGCATGGCTACACCTTC.

This clone was observed once. This CDR3 is also generated by other DNA sequences in the sample. J is TRBJ2-7 and V is TRBV27; D is ambiguous. Germline V CDR1 and CDR2: MNHEY, SMNVEV (reference sequence). There are 13 residues in the CDR3. V lost 2 bases to trimming and J lost 4 bases, with 9 bases between them. The CDR3 coding sequence is TGTGCCAGCAGTTTAACTCAGTCTTACGAGCAGTACTTC. Its protein is CASSLTQSYEQYF.

The count of this clone is one. The chain uses TRBV11-2 and TRBJ2-2, with D perhaps TRBD1 (6 bases). V shed 11 bases and J shed 7 bases, with 17 bases lying between them. The CDR3 loop spans 13 amino acids. CDR1 and CDR2 (germline): SGHAT, FQNNGV. DNA of the CDR3: TGTGCCCTAGAAACAGGGATCGACGGGGAGCTGTTTTTT. Its translation is CALETGIDGELFF.

The chain links TRBV29-1 to TRBJ2-1; D unresolved. The CDR3 spans 14 residues. CDR1 is SQVTM, CDR2 ANQGSEA, per germline. V gave up 8 bases and J gave up 3 bases, with 17 bases separating them. CDR3 region: CSLLVQNLYNEQFF. The DNA for the CDR3 is TGCAGCCTGTTGGTGCAGAACCTCTACAATGAGCAGTTCTTC.